This T cell receptor beta chain appears in the sequencing data of a study of T cell clones after liver transplantation. Study information: Third-party-reactive TCRbeta sequences from pre-transplant mixed lymphocyte reactions served as antigen-independent comparators.

Overall study results and limits: In a couple of subjects, few donor cells limited the measurable donor-reactive repertoire. A significant post-transplant drop in circulating graft-donor-reactive CD4 TCRbeta sequences occurred in most of the 8 subjects.

Repertoires were generated with immunoSEQ multiplex PCR, while TCRdb's copy carries only in-frame clones and drops some. The table has 20,000 or so clones, approximately 94% seen once. On this clone: Its antigen is currently unknown.

The CDR3 spans 16 residues. Germline loops: CDR1 KGHSH, CDR2 LQKENI. Losses at the gene ends were 2 bases for V and 7 bases for J; bases not matched to a gene: 7. This sample comprised CD8+ T cells from blood, obtained less than 28 months after liver transplant. This TCR was recovered from a human patient who received a liver transplant. Some of these T cells may belong to the graft donor. The chain employs TRBV18 and TRBJ1-4; 10 bases agree with TRBD1. The CDR3 DNA reads as TGTGCCAGCTCACCAACGGACAGGGGGAATAGTGAAAAACTGTTTTTT. The encoded protein is CASSPTDRGNSEKLFF.